Each of the 19 T cell receptor beta chains below was sequenced from the same sample in a study of naive and memory T cell subsets. The beta constant-region primer was an equimolar mix of two oligonucleotides covering TRBC1 and TRBC2. The ligated cDNA underwent four PCR rounds using SP2 and nested alpha and beta constant-region primers. TCRdb re-analysed the UMI-ligation and nested PCR reads in MiXCR, keeping a single row per CDR3 protein. There are over 100,000 distinct CDR3 sequences in the sample; approximately 37% occur only once, and roughly 0.86% lies in the top ten. Sequenced sample: central memory CD4+ T cells from blood. Every receptor here comes from a human donor in good health.

The gene calls are TRBV9 and TRBJ2-3; 8 bases are a match to TRBD2. This CDR3 contains 14 residues. V gave up 3 bases and J gave up 6 bases; unmatched junction bases: 6. CDR1 is SGDLS, CDR2 YYNGEE, per germline. CDR3 amino acids: CASSAGGPYDTQYF. CDR3 coding DNA: TGTGCCAGCAGCGCGGGAGGGCCTTATGATACGCAGTATTTT.

This clonotype was picked up a small number of times. This chain links TRBV7-2 with TRBJ2-3, with D perhaps TRBD2 (5 bases). Trimming shortened V by 5 bases and J by 5 bases, and 11 bases separated the two germline ends. CDR1 and CDR2 (germline): SGHTA, FQGNSA. This CDR3 spans 13 amino acids. CDR3 in DNA: TGTGCCAGCAGCCCAGAGGGATTAGATACGCAGTATTTT. It yields the protein CASSPEGLDTQYF.

J is TRBJ1-3 and V is TRBV3-1; perhaps TRBD1 as D (5 bases). The CDR3 contains 17 residues. Trimming left V 3 bases short and J 2 bases short, with 17 bases between. Germline-derived CDR1 and CDR2 are LGHDT and YNNKEL (reference sequence). The CDR3 region is CASSQRFKGLTGNTIYF. CDR3 in DNA: TGTGCCAGCAGCCAGCGGTTTAAGGGGTTGACTGGAAACACCATATATTTT. Variable domain in full (rest from reference TRBV3-1 and TRBJ1-3): DTAVSQTPKYLVTQMGNDKSIKCEQNLGHDTMYWYKQDSKKFLKIMFSYNNKELIINETVPNRFSPKSPDKAHLNLHINSLELGDSAVYFCASSQRFKGLTGNTIYFGEGSWLTVV.

This sequence joins TRBV27 and TRBJ1-5; 10 bases are shared with TRBD1. The CDR3 loop spans 15 amino acids. Germline CDR1 is MNHEY and CDR2 is SMNVEV (reference sequence). Losses at the gene ends were 3 bases for V and 6 bases for J; bases not matched to a gene: 5. The CDR3 protein is CASSLQGTGVQPQHF. CDR3 bases: TGTGCCAGCAGTTTGCAAGGGACAGGGGTTCAGCCCCAGCATTTT.

V is TRBV9 and J is TRBJ2-7; possible D gene TRBD2, 5 bases. The CDR3 runs 13 residues. Trimming shortened V by 3 bases and J by 4 bases, and 11 bases separated the two germline ends. The germline gives CDR1 SGDLS, CDR2 YYNGEE. In DNA form, the CDR3 reads TGTGCCAGCAGCGCCACGGGAACTTACGAGCAGTACTTC. Translation gives CASSATGTYEQYF. Filled out from reference TRBV9 and TRBJ2-7, the complete variable domain reads DSGVTQTPKHLITATGQRVTLRCSPRSGDLSVYWYQQSLDQGLQFLIQYYNGEERAKGNILERFSAQQFPDLHSELNLSSLELGDSALYFCASSATGTYEQYFGPGTRLTVT.

The chain combines TRBV2 with TRBJ2-6, with 7 bases fitting TRBD1. CDR3 size: 15 residues. Germline V gene sequence: CDR1 SNHLY, CDR2 FYNNEI. With V trimmed by 11 bases and J by 0 bases, 7 bases remained unmatched. Written as DNA, the CDR3 is TGTGCCGGTCTGACAGGGAACTCTGGGGCCAACGTCCTGACTTTC. This encodes CAGLTGNSGANVLTF.

This chain uses TRBV7-2 with TRBJ2-1; TRBD2 agrees at 12 bases. Germline-derived CDR1 and CDR2 are SGHTA and FQGNSA. Germline trimming cut 3 bases from V and 4 bases from J; bases unmatched to any gene: 10. The CDR3 has 18 amino acids. This CDR3 reads CASSLLAGGSGAYNEQFF. CDR3 DNA sequence: TGTGCCAGCAGCTTGCTAGCGGGGGGGTCTGGGGCTTACAATGAGCAGTTCTTC.

The chain recombines TRBV7-2 with TRBJ2-3; D unresolved. Germline-derived CDR1 and CDR2 are SGHTA and FQGNSA. This CDR3 spans 13 amino acids. The ends were cut back, 2 bases at V and 1 base at J, with 4 bases in the middle. CDR3 in amino acids: CASSLWRTDTQYF. The CDR3 region has the DNA TGTGCCAGCAGCTTATGGCGCACAGATACGCAGTATTTT.

This clonotype was recorded a few times. The gene calls are TRBV4-1 and TRBJ2-3; 7 bases line up with TRBD1. The V gene's germline CDR1 is MGHRA and CDR2 YSYEKL. The CDR3 loop spans 17 amino acids. With 1 base clipped from V and 1 base from J, the junction kept 8 bases outside the gene matches. CDR3 in DNA: TGCGCCAGCAGCCAAGTACTGGGGACAGCTCGCACAGATACGCAGTATTTT. Protein product: CASSQVLGTARTDTQYF.

The chain combines TRBV7-2 with TRBJ2-3, with D uncertain. Germline V gives CDR1 SGHTA, CDR2 FQGNSA. The V end was cut by 2 bases, the J end by 6 bases, with 15 bases between. The CDR3 is 15 amino acids. CDR3 DNA: TGTGCCAGCAGCTTATCCGCCTCCAGCTTGGATACGCAGTATTTT. This translates into CASSLSASSLDTQYF.

In regard to this clonotype: Compared with germline, one end of the junction differs, possibly owing to a read error. V and J are TRBV27 and TRBJ1-6, with no clear D. Looked up from germline, CDR1 is MNHEY and CDR2 is SMNVEV (reference sequence). This CDR3 region has 17 residues. CDR3 bases: TGTGCCAGCAGGATAGACCGGGGATGGGAGTATAATTCTCCCCTCCACTTT. Translation gives CASRIDRGWEYNSPLHF.

Ten or more counts support this clonotype. The chain recombines TRBV27 with TRBJ2-5; D gene ambiguous. The CDR3 has 15 residues. Germline lookup yields CDR1 MNHEY and CDR2 SMNVEV (reference sequence). V lost 4 bases to trimming and J lost 2 bases, with 14 bases between them. The chain's CDR3 is CASSSPSGAQETQYF. The CDR3 coding sequence is TGTGCCAGCAGTTCTCCTTCAGGTGCACAAGAGACCCAGTACTTC.

This clonotype was seen a few times. The chain uses TRBV28 and TRBJ2-7; 7 nucleotides align to TRBD2. Trimming removed 8 bases from V and 2 bases from J; junction bases left unmatched: 6. The CDR3 runs 13 residues. The germline CDR1 and CDR2 sequences are MDHEN and SYDVKM. CDR3 residues: CASRLGGAYEQYF. The CDR3 DNA is TGTGCCAGCCGACTGGGGGGGGCCTACGAGCAGTACTTC. The full variable domain, rest sourced from reference TRBV28 and TRBJ2-7, is DVKVTQSSRYLVKRTGEKVFLECVQDMDHENMFWYRQDPGLGLRLIYFSYDVKMKEKGDIPEGYSVSREKKERFSLILESASTNQTSMYLCASRLGGAYEQYFGPGTRLTVT.

This clonotype showed up just a few times. The chain uses TRBV6-4 and TRBJ2-3, with D possibly matching TRBD2 (6 bases). V lost 4 bases to trimming and J lost 1 base, with 15 bases between them. Germline V gene data show CDR1 as MRHNA and CDR2 as SNTAGT. CDR3 length: 16 residues. The chain's CDR3 is CASSGIADECTDTQYF. CDR3 coding DNA: TGTGCCAGCAGTGGTATAGCGGATGAGTGCACAGATACGCAGTATTTT.

The V call is TRBV14, the J call TRBJ1-4; D perhaps matches TRBD1 (5 bases). The CDR3 sequence is 16 residues long. The germline gives CDR1 SGHDN, CDR2 FVKESK. V lost 0 bases and J lost 7, with 15 bases in between. The CDR3 DNA is TGTGCCAGCAGCCAAGATTACCCAGGGAAGAGTGAAAAACTGTTTTTT. This sequence encodes CASSQDYPGKSEKLFF.

This clonotype has just one count. A much larger clone lies one base from this, so it may be a read error. The chain has TRBV6-2 or TRBV6-3 and TRBJ1-1, with D possibly TRBD1 on 6 matching bases. Germline V lookup: CDR1 MNHEY, CDR2 SVGEGT. CDR3 length equals 14 residues. With 2 bases removed from V and 0 bases from J, the gap between germline ends came to 7 bases. The CDR3 DNA reads as TGTGCCAGCAGTTACAGGGGGATGAACACTGAAGCTTTCTTT. It codes for CASSYRGMNTEAFF.

This clonotype is a singleton in its sample. The V call is TRBV5-1, the J call TRBJ2-5; D might be TRBD2 (5 bases). The CDR3 has 14 amino acids. The germline V gene encodes CDR1 SGHRS and CDR2 YFSETQ. V was shortened by 0 bases and J by 4 bases, with 10 bases between the two germline ends. The CDR3 nucleotides read TGCGCCAGCAGCTTGGCGTCGGGGATAGAGACCCAGTACTTC. Amino acid sequence: CASSLASGIETQYF.

This clonotype has a handful of counts. The gene calls are TRBV28 and TRBJ2-1; D is undetermined. Germline assignment: CDR1 MDHEN and CDR2 SYDVKM. Trimming removed 6 bases from V and 4 bases from J, with 7 bases in between. This CDR3 contains 12 residues. In nucleotides, the CDR3 is TGTGCCAGCAGATCGCAGTACAATGAGCAGTTCTTC. Amino acids: CASRSQYNEQFF.

This clonotype has ten or more counts. V usage is TRBV27 and J usage is TRBJ2-7, with D possibly TRBD2 on 5 matching bases. CDR1 and CDR2 (germline): MNHEY, SMNVEV (reference sequence). Deletions cut 3 bases from V and 9 bases from J, with 15 bases between. The CDR3 sequence is 13 residues long. CDR3 protein: CASSLSGVTTQYF. The CDR3 nucleotides are TGTGCCAGCAGTTTGAGCGGAGTAACAACGCAGTACTTC.